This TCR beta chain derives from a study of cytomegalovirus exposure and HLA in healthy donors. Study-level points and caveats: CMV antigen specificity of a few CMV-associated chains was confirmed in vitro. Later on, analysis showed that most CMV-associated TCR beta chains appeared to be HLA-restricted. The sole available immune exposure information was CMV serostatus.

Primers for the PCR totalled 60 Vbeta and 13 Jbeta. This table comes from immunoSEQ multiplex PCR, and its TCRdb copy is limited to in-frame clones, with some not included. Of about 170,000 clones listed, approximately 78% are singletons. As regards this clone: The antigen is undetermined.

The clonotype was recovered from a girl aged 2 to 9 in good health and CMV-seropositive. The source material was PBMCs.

CDR3 protein: CSVGVSGASYNEQFF. CDR3 DNA sequence: TGCAGCGTAGGAGTTAGCGGGGCCTCCTACAATGAGCAGTTCTTC. This chain links TRBV29-1 with TRBJ2-1, with 8 positions matching TRBD2. The CDR3 is made up of 15 amino acids. Germline V CDR1 and CDR2: SQVTM, ANQGSEA. The trim removed 6 bases at V and 0 bases at J, leaving 7 bases unmatched.